The 18 T cell receptor beta chains presented below share a single source sample, sequenced in a study of cytomegalovirus exposure and HLA in healthy donors. PCR employed 60 Vbeta and 13 Jbeta primers. The table came from immunoSEQ multiplex PCR; TCRdb's copy has only in-frame clones and leaves some out. The data hold around 90,000 clones, with roughly two thirds observed a single time. The sequenced sample consisted of PBMCs. The origin of the receptors is a human donor in good health.

V and J are TRBV15 and TRBJ1-1; D remains ambiguous. The CDR3 sequence is 15 residues long. CDR1 and CDR2 from the germline V gene are LNHNV and YYDKDF (reference sequence). Trimming took 1 base from V and 0 from J, leaving 9 bases between them. Written as DNA, the CDR3 is TGTGCCACCAGCAGAGTGGAAGGAGTGAACACTGAAGCTTTCTTT. This translates into CATSRVEGVNTEAFF.

The chain employs TRBV7-3 and TRBJ2-2; TRBD2 agrees at 13 bases. The V gene's germline CDR1 is SGHTA and CDR2 FQGTGA. This CDR3 spans 19 amino acids. V trimming: 4 bases; J trimming: 0 bases; junction bases outside the gene matches: 8. The CDR3: CASSSGLAGRTSNTGELFF. The CDR3 DNA sequence: TGTGCCAGCAGCTCGGGACTAGCGGGGCGTACTTCGAACACCGGGGAGCTGTTTTTT.

This chain joins TRBV5-1 and TRBJ2-3; no clear D. Germline CDR1 reads SGHRS; CDR2 reads YFSETQ. The CDR3 extends over 12 amino acids. V dropped 7 bases and J dropped 2 bases, with 8 bases sitting between them. In DNA, the CDR3 is TGCGCCAGCGCCCGAGACACAGATACGCAGTATTTT. It encodes CASARDTDTQYF. Full variable domain (outside the CDR3, taken from reference TRBV5-1 and TRBJ2-3): KAGVTQTPRYLIKTRGQQVTLSCSPISGHRSVSWYQQTPGQGLQFLFEYFSETQRNKGNFPGRFSGRQFSNSRSEMNVSTLELGDSALYLCASARDTDTQYFGPGTRLTVL.

This clone was observed a few times. The chain joins TRBV5-4 to TRBJ2-6, with TRBD1 matching 9 bases. V dropped 3 bases and J dropped 6; count of bases not matched to a gene: 4. The V gene's germline CDR1 is SGHNT and CDR2 YYREEE (reference sequence). The CDR3 consists of 15 residues. This CDR3 reads CASSSRDREANVLTF. The CDR3, as DNA: TGTGCCAGCAGCTCTCGGGACAGGGAGGCCAACGTCCTGACTTTC.

CDR3 region: CASSLRTENTGELFF. The DNA for the CDR3 is TGCGCCAGCAGCTTGCGGACAGAGAACACCGGGGAGCTGTTTTTT. V is TRBV5-1 and J is TRBJ2-2; tentatively, D is TRBD1 (6 bases). V lost 1 base and J 1 base, leaving 8 bases between the germline ends. The germline gives CDR1 SGHRS, CDR2 YFSETQ. The CDR3 contains 15 residues.

CDR3 residues: CASSPRHVQFGQFF. In DNA form, the CDR3 reads TGTGCCAGCTCACCCCGACACGTCCAGTTCGGGCAGTTCTTC. The chain is built from TRBV18 and TRBJ2-1; D remains ambiguous. Germline V gene data show CDR1 as KGHSH and CDR2 as LQKENI. Trimming cost V 3 bases and J 12 bases, with 18 bases left between them. This CDR3 is 14 amino acids long. Full variable domain (missing parts from reference TRBV18 and TRBJ2-1): NAGVMQNPRHLVRRRGQEARLRCSPMKGHSHVYWYRQLPEEGLKFMVYLQKENIIDESGMPKERFSAEFPKEGPSILRIQQVVRGDSAAYFCASSPRHVQFGQFFGPGTRLTVL.

The table lists this clone with a few counts. The gene calls are TRBV7-3 and TRBJ2-7; 8 bases map to TRBD1. CDR1 and CDR2 (germline): SGHTA, FQGTGA. CDR3 length: 14 residues. V dropped 5 bases and J dropped 2; count of bases not matched to a gene: 5. The CDR3 coding sequence is TGTGCCAGCAGCCCGGGGACAGGAGCCTACGAGCAGTACTTC. Its translation: CASSPGTGAYEQYF.

This clone is a singleton in its sample. The V and J genes are TRBV2 and TRBJ1-1; 9 bases line up with TRBD1. Germline V gene sequence: CDR1 SNHLY, CDR2 FYNNEI. V shed 6 bases and J 7 bases; nucleotides not matched to a gene: 12. The CDR3 has 15 amino acids. The CDR3 loop reads CASSLPSTGGIEAFF. The CDR3 DNA sequence: TGTGCCAGCAGCCTTCCATCGACAGGGGGGATTGAAGCTTTCTTT. Full variable domain (remainder filled in from reference TRBV2 and TRBJ1-1): EPEVTQTPSHQVTQMGQEVILRCVPISNHLYFYWYRQILGQKVEFLVSFYNNEISEKSEIFDDQFSVERPDGSNFTLKIRSTKLEDSAMYFCASSLPSTGGIEAFFGQGTRLTVV.

The V gene is TRBV6-5, the J gene TRBJ2-1, with TRBD2 as a possible D gene (6 bases). The length of the CDR3 is 14 residues. Germline CDR1 reads MNHEY; CDR2 reads SVGAGI. The V and J ends lost 6 bases and 0 bases respectively, with 9 bases between them. CDR3 sequence: CASRKTSSYNEQFF. CDR3 bases: TGTGCCAGCAGAAAGACTAGCTCCTACAATGAGCAGTTCTTC.

As DNA, the CDR3 is TGTGCCAGCATCTCCGGGACTAGCGGATCACAGTACTTC. Amino acids: CASISGTSGSQYF. The genes are TRBV25-1 and TRBJ2-7, with TRBD2 matching 11 bases. The trim removed 7 bases at V and 10 bases at J, leaving 9 bases unmatched. Germline assignment: CDR1 MGHDK and CDR2 SYGVNS. The CDR3 has 13 residues.

The chain links TRBV4-3 to TRBJ1-2; 8 bases map to TRBD1. The CDR3 consists of 15 residues. The V gene end was trimmed by 1 base and the J gene end by 4 bases; junction bases not matched to a gene: 5. Per germline, CDR1 LGHNA and CDR2 YSLEER. CDR3 nucleotides: TGCGCCAGCAGCCAAGTAGGGACAGGCCTCTATGGCTACACCTTC. Its protein is CASSQVGTGLYGYTF.

As to this clone: Sequence at one end of the junction differs from germline and may be a read error. The rearrangement joins TRBV4-3 to TRBJ2-5; the D is unclear. Germline V gene sequence: CDR1 LGHNA, CDR2 YSLEER. The CDR3 extends over 13 amino acids. CDR3 sequence: CASSEDTEETQYF. CDR3 nucleotides: TGCGCCAGCAGCGAAGACACTGAAGAGACCCAGTACTTC.

The chain links TRBV4-3 to TRBJ2-3; 10 nucleotides agree with TRBD1. The CDR3 loop spans 12 amino acids. With 3 bases clipped from V and 9 bases from J, the junction kept 0 bases outside the gene matches. CDR1 is LGHNA and CDR2 is YSLEER in the germline V gene. Here the CDR3 reads CASSQTGGTQYF. CDR3 DNA: TGCGCCAGCAGCCAGACAGGGGGCACGCAGTATTTT.

This clone was counted between two and nine times. The chain joins TRBV19 to TRBJ1-1; 9 bases match TRBD1. After removal of 5 bases from V and 0 bases from J, the junction contained 7 bases not matched to a gene. CDR3 length: 16 residues. Germline-derived CDR1 and CDR2 are LNHDA and SQIVND (reference sequence). CDR3 sequence: CASSPGQGYMNTEAFF. The CDR3 nucleotides read TGTGCCAGTAGTCCGGGACAGGGCTACATGAACACTGAAGCTTTCTTT.

The chain has TRBV25-1 and TRBJ2-5; D unresolved. Germline V gene lookup returns CDR1 MGHDK and CDR2 SYGVNS. This CDR3 is built from 13 residues. V lost 3 bases, J lost 7 bases, and 12 bases lay in between. CDR3 protein: CASSEPASGTQYF. The CDR3, as DNA: TGTGCCAGCAGTGAGCCCGCATCCGGGACCCAGTACTTC.

V gene TRBV7-9 combines with J gene TRBJ1-1, with TRBD1 matching 9 bases. The CDR3 is made up of 18 amino acids. The germline gives CDR1 SEHNR, CDR2 FQNEAQ (reference sequence). With 5 bases clipped from V and 4 bases from J, the junction kept 17 bases outside the gene matches. The CDR3 protein is CASSRNHRGRRQGTEAFF. The CDR3 DNA reads TGTGCCAGCAGCCGGAACCACAGGGGGCGCAGACAGGGCACTGAAGCTTTCTTT. The variable domain in full, completed from reference TRBV7-9 and TRBJ1-1, reads DTGVSQNPRHKITKRGQNVTFRCDPISEHNRLYWYRQTLGQGPEFLTYFQNEAQLEKSRLLSDRFSAERPKGSFSTLEIQRTEQGDSAMYLCASSRNHRGRRQGTEAFFGQGTRLTVV.

The rearrangement uses TRBV5-1 and TRBJ2-7, with unresolved D. Germline-derived CDR1 and CDR2 are SGHRS and YFSETQ. V gave up 1 base and J gave up 2 bases, with 13 bases separating them. The CDR3 covers 15 residues. In DNA form, the CDR3 reads TGCGCCAGCAGCTTGACAGCTGGTTCGGCCTACGAGCAGTACTTC. This sequence encodes CASSLTAGSAYEQYF.

The V gene is TRBV4-2, the J gene TRBJ1-5; tentative D call: TRBD1 (5 bases). Trimming removed 0 bases at V and 3 bases at J, with 9 bases between. The CDR3 contains 15 residues. Germline assignment: CDR1 LGHNA and CDR2 YNFKEQ. The CDR3 sequence: CASSQEQEPNQPQHF. CDR3 bases: TGTGCCAGCAGCCAAGAACAGGAACCCAATCAGCCCCAGCATTTT.